This paragraph covers one T cell receptor beta chain sequence. Its antigen is still unknown. The data were taken from a study of cytomegalovirus exposure and HLA in healthy donors. Trimming removed 1 base at V and 6 bases at J, with 18 bases between. This CDR3 region has 16 residues. CDR1 and CDR2 (germline): SGHNT, YENEEA. Study results and caveats: It was shown in a later analysis that HLA-associated TCR beta chains were more clonally expanded than other, equally common chains. Analyses of presence/absence relied on an assumption of roughly uniform sequencing depth across donors. Across HLA loci, a later analysis found differing TCR association rates, with DRB1 most and HLA-C fewest.

The PCR used 60 Vbeta and 13 Jbeta primers. Assay used: immunoSEQ multiplex PCR; TCRdb lists only in-frame clones, some missing. The profile covers some 100,000 clones, with approximately 76% appearing a single time and 15% to 20% taken by the ten largest. The rearrangement uses TRBV11-3 and TRBJ1-1, with D unresolved. This TCR derives from a man aged 45-65 years in good health and CMV-seropositive. The sequencing sample was made of PBMCs. The CDR3 reads CASSLGVRASVAEAFF. The CDR3 DNA is TGTGCCAGCAGCTTAGGGGTAAGAGCGAGTGTCGCTGAAGCTTTCTTT.